These 8 T cell receptor beta chains came from one sample sequenced in a study of T cells after yellow fever vaccination. TCRdb re-called the 5' RACE reads through MiXCR, storing one row per CDR3 protein. The sample lists 400,000 to 450,000 distinct CDR3 sequences; around 20% were seen once. The material sequenced was PBMCs, taken before the yellow fever booster vaccination. These receptors all stem from a man between 18 and 35 years old who received the YFV17D yellow fever vaccine.

J is TRBJ1-2 and V is TRBV7-2, with D possibly TRBD1 on 6 matching bases. The germline gives CDR1 SGHTA, CDR2 FQGNSA. The CDR3 loop spans 14 amino acids. V lost 1 base and J 4 bases, leaving 10 bases between the germline ends. The CDR3 protein is CASSLVGGSYGYTF. The DNA of the CDR3 is TGTGCCAGCAGCTTAGTGGGGGGCTCCTATGGCTACACCTTC.

This clonotype was seen at least ten times. J is TRBJ2-7 and V is TRBV9; D is perhaps TRBD2 (6 bases). Germline CDR1 reads SGDLS; CDR2 reads YYNGEE. Trimming removed 0 bases at V and 0 bases at J, with 10 bases between. The CDR3 length is 15 residues. As DNA, the CDR3 is TGTGCCAGCAGCGTAGGGGCGGGGAGCTCCTACGAGCAGTACTTC. It is translated as CASSVGAGSSYEQYF.

This chain joins TRBV4-1 and TRBJ2-1; the match to TRBD2 covers 16 bases. The CDR3 totals 17 residues. The ends lost 5 bases at V and 5 bases at J; junction bases unmatched: 6. Germline V lookup: CDR1 MGHRA, CDR2 YSYEKL. The CDR3 DNA reads as TGCGCCAGCAGCAAGGGACTAGCGGGGGGGCTGGACAATGAGCAGTTCTTC. Translated, it gives CASSKGLAGGLDNEQFF.

The table lists this clonotype with a few counts. The chain combines TRBV5-6 with TRBJ2-3; D uncertain. CDR1 is SGHDT and CDR2 is YYEEEE in the germline V gene. This CDR3 contains 16 residues. V lost 4 bases and J lost 0, with 15 bases in between. CDR3 sequence: CASSGRERPSTDTQYF. CDR3 DNA: TGTGCCAGCAGCGGAAGAGAACGGCCTAGCACAGATACGCAGTATTTT.

The chain is built from TRBV7-6 and TRBJ2-5, with D perhaps TRBD2 (5 bases). The germline V gene encodes CDR1 SGHVS and CDR2 FNYEAQ. The CDR3 extends over 14 amino acids. Trimming removed 2 bases from V and 3 bases from J, with 10 bases in between. The CDR3 bases are TGTGCCAGCAGCTTACCTCAGACTAAAGAGACCCAGTACTTC. This sequence encodes CASSLPQTKETQYF.

In nucleotides, the CDR3 is TGCGCCAGCAAAACAGGGGTGTCTGAAGCTTTCTTT. Translation: CASKTGVSEAFF. The chain joins TRBV5-1 to TRBJ1-1, with 7 positions matching TRBD1. Germline values: CDR1 SGHRS, CDR2 YFSETQ. The CDR3 covers 12 residues. The V gene end was trimmed by 6 bases and the J gene end by 6 bases; junction bases not matched to a gene: 5.

The sample holds a few counts of this clonotype. The V and J genes are TRBV5-1 and TRBJ2-4; 7 nucleotides agree with TRBD1. The CDR3 loop spans 13 amino acids. Germline CDR1 is SGHRS and CDR2 is YFSETQ. J was trimmed by 5 bases and V by 5 bases; bases with no gene match: 4. This chain's CDR3 is CASRRTGENIQYF. DNA for the CDR3: TGCGCCAGCAGACGTACAGGGGAAAACATTCAGTACTTC.

This clonotype turned up a few times. The rearrangement links TRBV7-9 to TRBJ2-5, with a tentative D call TRBD1 (6 bases). Germline-derived CDR1 and CDR2 are SEHNR and FQNEAQ (reference sequence). V shed 5 bases and J shed 5 bases, with 21 bases lying between them. The CDR3 is 16 amino acids. The CDR3 reads CASSHRDTIIGETQYF. The CDR3 DNA reads as TGTGCCAGCAGCCATCGGGACACAATAATTGGGGAGACCCAGTACTTC.